Shown below are 9 T cell receptor beta chains from a single sample sequenced in a study of cytomegalovirus exposure and HLA in healthy donors. PCR used 60 Vbeta primers and 13 Jbeta primers. Some clones are missing from TCRdb's copy, which holds only in-frame ones; the method was immunoSEQ multiplex PCR. The repertoire has under 150,000 clones, about two thirds of them found once; the top ten carry roughly 2.5%. Sequenced: PBMCs. These receptors were obtained from a middle-aged woman in good health and CMV-seronegative.

V usage is TRBV27 and J usage is TRBJ1-1; D gene uncertain. V lost 2 bases, J lost 5 bases, and 9 bases lay in between. The V gene's germline CDR1 is MNHEY and CDR2 SMNVEV (reference sequence). The CDR3 is 13 amino acids. The CDR3 here is CASSLPGGTEAFF. The CDR3 nucleotides are TGTGCCAGCAGTTTACCAGGTGGGACTGAAGCTTTCTTT.

This clone was seen more than once but under ten times. The genes are TRBV4-3 and TRBJ2-2, with TRBD2 matching over 9 bases. CDR3 size: 16 residues. Per the germline V gene, CDR1 is LGHNA and CDR2 is YSLEER. Unmatched junction bases numbered 4, after V lost 1 base and J lost 4 bases. CDR3 amino acids: CASSQVPGLATGELFF. The DNA of the CDR3 is TGCGCCAGCAGCCAAGTACCGGGACTAGCCACCGGGGAGCTGTTTTTT.

The chain employs TRBV5-1 and TRBJ1-1, with unresolved D. The CDR3 covers 13 residues. The germline V gene has CDR1 SGHRS and CDR2 YFSETQ. V dropped 4 bases and J dropped 1 base, with 8 bases sitting between them. The CDR3, as DNA: TGCGCCAGCAGCACTCGACAGAACACTGAAGCTTTCTTT. It translates to CASSTRQNTEAFF. The whole variable domain, filled in from reference TRBV5-1 and TRBJ1-1, reads KAGVTQTPRYLIKTRGQQVTLSCSPISGHRSVSWYQQTPGQGLQFLFEYFSETQRNKGNFPGRFSGRQFSNSRSEMNVSTLELGDSALYLCASSTRQNTEAFFGQGTRLTVV.

The chain combines TRBV5-4 with TRBJ2-6, with 12 bases identical to TRBD1. The CDR3 runs 17 residues. CDR1 and CDR2 from the germline V gene are SGHNT and YYREEE (reference sequence). V was pared by 3 bases and J by 2 bases, with 3 bases of the junction left unmatched. The CDR3 DNA reads TGTGCCAGCAGCTCTGGGACAGGGGGCGCTGGGGCCAACGTCCTGACTTTC. Protein sequence: CASSSGTGGAGANVLTF.

This clone was detected once. The J gene is TRBJ1-2, the V gene TRBV12-5, with 8 bases identical to TRBD1. V lost 3 bases and J lost 4; bases outside the gene matches: 4. Germline-derived CDR1 and CDR2 are LGHNT and FRNRAP. There are 14 residues in the CDR3. The CDR3 DNA is TGTGCTAGTGGTTTCCGGGACAGGTTCTATGGCTACACCTTC. It encodes CASGFRDRFYGYTF.

This clone was seen only a few times. The chain employs TRBV5-1 and TRBJ1-1, with 12 bases identical to TRBD1. The ends lost 3 bases at V and 0 bases at J; junction bases unmatched: 3. The CDR3 totals 16 residues. CDR1 is SGHRS and CDR2 is YFSETQ in the germline V gene. The CDR3, as DNA: TGCGCCAGCAGCTGGGACAGGGGGCGGCTGAACACTGAAGCTTTCTTT. Protein: CASSWDRGRLNTEAFF.

This sequence joins TRBV7-9 and TRBJ2-7; 8 bases map to TRBD2. The CDR3 totals 18 residues. Germline V gives CDR1 SEHNR, CDR2 FQNEAQ (reference sequence). V trimming: 1 base; J trimming: 0 bases; junction bases outside the gene matches: 11. The CDR3 nucleotides read TGTGCCAGCAGCTTAGGACGAGCCGGGAGGGGGGGCTCCTACGAGCAGTACTTC. Its translation: CASSLGRAGRGGSYEQYF.

Only a few counts were recorded for this clone. The J gene is TRBJ1-2, the V gene TRBV12-5; D is unresolved. Germline V CDR1 and CDR2: LGHNT, FRNRAP. Between the trimmed V and J ends, which lost 1 base and 7 bases, there was a span of 13 bases. This CDR3 has 14 amino acids. The CDR3 is CASGLGGVRSGYTF. In nucleotides, the CDR3 is TGTGCTAGTGGTTTGGGGGGAGTTCGGAGTGGCTACACCTTC.

J is TRBJ1-1 and V is TRBV5-1; D gene ambiguous. Trimming pared 2 bases from V and 5 bases from J, leaving 13 bases between. CDR1 is SGHRS and CDR2 is YFSETQ in the germline V gene. The CDR3 sequence is 14 residues long. Here the CDR3 DNA reads TGCGCCAGCAGCTTCACGGAGATCGGTACTGAAGCTTTCTTT. As protein: CASSFTEIGTEAFF.